One sample yielded the 6 T cell receptor beta chains listed below, sequenced in a study of response to subunit inactivated influenza vaccine (dated by TCRdb to 2016 to 2019). Library preparation used RT-PCR. Sequenced on an Illumina HiSeq 2500. The public sequencing data were trimmed at Q25 with fastp and processed into clonotypes with MiXCR by TCRdb, which kept only in-frame beta chains. Rows are combined by CDR3 protein, so each entry shows the most common genes and DNA. The sample table holds over 800,000 distinct CDR3 sequences, of which approximately 21% were seen once. Of the sample, approximately 10% falls within the top ten clones. The sequencing used PBMCs from blood, collected 5 to 6 days after vaccination. Every receptor here comes from a man in his forties or fifties who received an inactivated influenza vaccine. Donor details come from another sample of the same person, matched by shared clones.

This clonotype was detected only a few times. The CDR3 reads CASSQDPGANSNQPQHF. The CDR3 DNA reads TGTGCCAGCAGCCAAGATCCGGGGGCTAATAGCAATCAGCCCCAGCATTTT. The rearrangement links TRBV4-2 to TRBJ1-5, with a tentative D call TRBD1 (6 bases). The germline gives CDR1 LGHNA, CDR2 YNFKEQ. Trimming removed 0 bases from V and 0 bases from J, with 12 bases in between. The CDR3 totals 17 residues.

This clonotype showed up just a few times. The CDR3 DNA is TGTGCCAGCAGTTTAAGCGGGGCGGGTGAGCAGTTCTTC. Its protein is CASSLSGAGEQFF. J is TRBJ2-1 and V is TRBV12-3 or TRBV12-4; 7 nucleotides align to TRBD2. The V segment lost 2 bases and the J segment 9 bases; nucleotides outside the gene matches: 4. The CDR3 length is 13 residues.

The chain joins TRBV10-3 to TRBJ1-2; a weak D match, TRBD1 (6 bases). The CDR3 runs to 16 residues. Germline V gene lookup returns CDR1 ENHRY and CDR2 SYGVKD. With 3 bases removed from V and 2 bases from J, the gap between germline ends came to 16 bases. This CDR3 is CAISDPSGDKNYGYTF. DNA for the CDR3: TGTGCCATCAGTGACCCCTCAGGGGACAAAAACTATGGCTACACCTTC.

The V and J genes are TRBV28 and TRBJ2-1; 8 positions match TRBD1. There are 15 residues in the CDR3. The trim removed 6 bases at V and 8 bases at J, leaving 12 bases unmatched. The germline gives CDR1 MDHEN, CDR2 SYDVKM. CDR3 protein: CASSSHGQGRDEQFF. In DNA, the CDR3 is TGTGCCAGCAGCTCTCATGGACAGGGTCGGGATGAGCAGTTCTTC. Drawing the rest from reference TRBV28 and TRBJ2-1, the complete variable domain is DVKVTQSSRYLVKRTGEKVFLECVQDMDHENMFWYRQDPGLGLRLIYFSYDVKMKEKGDIPEGYSVSREKKERFSLILESASTNQTSMYLCASSSHGQGRDEQFFGPGTRLTVL.

This CDR3 is CASSLVGGSGTEAFF. DNA for the CDR3: TGTGCCAGCAGCTTAGTTGGGGGATCCGGCACTGAAGCTTTCTTT. The rearrangement uses TRBV7-8 and TRBJ1-1; maybe TRBD1 (5 bases). CDR1 is SGHVS, CDR2 FQNEAQ, per germline. V lost 1 base to trimming and J lost 4 bases, with 13 bases between them. This CDR3 spans 15 amino acids. The whole variable domain, filled in from reference TRBV7-8 and TRBJ1-1, reads GAGVSQSPRYKVAKRGQDVALRCDPISGHVSLFWYQQALGQGPEFLTYFQNEAQLDKSGLPSDRFFAERPEGSVSTLKIQRTQQEDSAVYLCASSLVGGSGTEAFFGQGTRLTVV.

The table lists this clonotype with many counts. V gene TRBV20-1 combines with J gene TRBJ1-4; D is ambiguous. V was shortened by 0 bases and J by 6 bases, with 14 bases between the two germline ends. The CDR3 length is 15 residues. Germline assignment: CDR1 DFQATT and CDR2 SNEGSKA (reference sequence). CDR3 in DNA: TGCAGTGCTAGAGACATCAAGGAGACGGATGAAAAACTGTTTTTT. It is translated as CSARDIKETDEKLFF.